This T cell receptor (beta chain) was retrieved from a study of PD-1 blockade in classical Hodgkin lymphoma. Overall study: Treatment was intravenous nivolumab, 3 mg/kg every 2 weeks, until progression. Points from the study as a whole: Patients who initiated nivolumab within 1 year of ASCT were excluded. Relapsed/refractory patients reportedly had the lowest baseline TCR diversity, below newly diagnosed patients, who were below healthy donors. Complete responders had baseline diversity similar to newly diagnosed patients.

Remarks on this clone: Its antigen remains unknown.

Every patient experienced relapse after autologous stem cell transplantation, and brentuximab vedotin exposure varied. Profiling relied on immunoSEQ multiplex PCR, and the TCRdb table lists in-frame clones only, not all of them. The top ten clones hold 6.5% to 8% of a sample with 55,000 to 75,000 clones, 85% to 95% of them seen once. The TCR was taken from a human donor with classical Hodgkin lymphoma. The sample was peripheral blood mononuclear cells (PBMCs), taken at baseline.

The CDR3 is CASSYSGPTGETQYF. The CDR3 nucleotides are TGTGCCAGCAGTTACTCGGGCCCCACGGGAGAGACCCAGTACTTC. The chain joins TRBV6-5 to TRBJ2-5; D unclear. V lost 0 bases and J 4 bases, leaving 12 bases between the germline ends. CDR1 is MNHEY, CDR2 SVGAGI, per germline. The CDR3 runs to 15 residues.